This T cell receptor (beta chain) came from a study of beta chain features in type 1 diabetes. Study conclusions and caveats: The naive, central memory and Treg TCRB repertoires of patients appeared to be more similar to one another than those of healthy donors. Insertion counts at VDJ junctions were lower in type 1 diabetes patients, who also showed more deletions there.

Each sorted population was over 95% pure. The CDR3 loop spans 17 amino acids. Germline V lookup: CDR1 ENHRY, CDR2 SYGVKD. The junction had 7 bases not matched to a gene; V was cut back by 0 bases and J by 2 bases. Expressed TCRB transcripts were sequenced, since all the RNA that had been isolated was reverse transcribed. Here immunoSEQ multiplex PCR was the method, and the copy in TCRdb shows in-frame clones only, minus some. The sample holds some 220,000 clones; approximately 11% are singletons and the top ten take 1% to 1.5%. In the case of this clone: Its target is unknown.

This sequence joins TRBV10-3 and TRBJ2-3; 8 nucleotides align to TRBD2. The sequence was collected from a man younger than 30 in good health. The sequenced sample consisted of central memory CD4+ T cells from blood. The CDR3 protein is CAISESETSGNTDTQYF. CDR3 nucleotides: TGTGCCATCAGTGAGTCGGAAACTAGCGGCAACACAGATACGCAGTATTTT.